This entry lists 9 T cell receptor beta chains sequenced from one sample in a study of CD8 T cells in Susac syndrome. Reverse transcription of roughly 0.5 to 1 ug RNA used random hexamers. TCRdb re-called the immunoSEQ multiplex PCR reads through MiXCR, storing one row per CDR3 protein. The sample comprises approximately 180,000 distinct CDR3 sequences, roughly 92% of which are singletons, and more than 0.08% rests with the top ten. Sequenced input: CD4+ T cells from PBMCs. These receptors were obtained from a human donor with multiple sclerosis.

The rearrangement uses TRBV20-1 and TRBJ1-5; 8 positions match TRBD1. V dropped 3 bases and J dropped 0; count of bases not matched to a gene: 4. The CDR3 totals 15 residues. Germline assignment: CDR1 DFQATT and CDR2 SNEGSKA (reference sequence). CDR3 in DNA: TGCAGTGCTAGCCGGACAGGGATTAGCAATCAGCCCCAGCATTTT. Translating it yields CSASRTGISNQPQHF.

V is TRBV5-1 and J is TRBJ1-2; no reliable D call. The CDR3 is 14 residues long. Germline CDR1 and CDR2: SGHRS and YFSETQ. With 0 bases removed from V and 5 bases from J, the gap between germline ends came to 11 bases. CDR3 sequence reads: CASSLESGLYGYTF. DNA of the CDR3: TGCGCCAGCAGCTTGGAGAGCGGACTTTATGGCTACACCTTC.

The V and J genes are TRBV20-1 and TRBJ1-2; 8 bases line up with TRBD1. Trimming removed 6 bases from V and 6 bases from J; junction bases left unmatched: 12. The CDR3 spans 14 residues. Germline V gene data show CDR1 as DFQATT and CDR2 as SNEGSKA (reference sequence). CDR3 sequence reads: CSALGGRGRDGYTF. The CDR3 coding sequence is TGCAGTGCGCTAGGGGGCAGGGGGCGAGATGGCTACACCTTC.

This chain joins TRBV7-2 and TRBJ2-3; D is uncertain. The CDR3 runs to 12 residues. Germline V gives CDR1 SGHTA, CDR2 FQGNSA. Trimming removed 5 bases at V and 4 bases at J, with 7 bases between. CDR3 in amino acids: CASSSWADTQYF. The CDR3 DNA is TGTGCCAGCAGCAGTTGGGCAGATACGCAGTATTTT.

The chain links TRBV20-1 to TRBJ1-1, with D tentatively TRBD1 (5 bases). V was clipped by 6 bases and J by 1 base, with 9 bases between them. Germline V gene lookup returns CDR1 DFQATT and CDR2 SNEGSKA (reference sequence). The CDR3 length is 12 residues. This CDR3 reads CSAGTANTEAFF. For the CDR3, the DNA is TGCAGTGCAGGGACTGCGAACACTGAAGCTTTCTTT.

The chain links TRBV5-1 to TRBJ1-1; D is uncertain. The ends were cut back, 4 bases at V and 1 base at J, with 11 bases in the middle. Germline-derived CDR1 and CDR2 are SGHRS and YFSETQ. This CDR3 contains 14 residues. The CDR3 reads CASSVGDTNTEAFF. CDR3 DNA sequence: TGCGCCAGCAGCGTTGGTGACACGAACACTGAAGCTTTCTTT. Full variable domain (rest looked up from reference TRBV5-1 and TRBJ1-1): KAGVTQTPRYLIKTRGQQVTLSCSPISGHRSVSWYQQTPGQGLQFLFEYFSETQRNKGNFPGRFSGRQFSNSRSEMNVSTLELGDSALYLCASSVGDTNTEAFFGQGTRLTVV.

The J gene is TRBJ2-1, the V gene TRBV9; D could derive from TRBD1 or TRBD2 (5 bases each). Germline V lookup: CDR1 SGDLS, CDR2 YYNGEE. The CDR3 contains 17 residues. Trimming took 2 bases from V and 4 from J, leaving 19 bases between them. The DNA of the CDR3 is TGTGCCAGCAGCGTTGGGGGAGAAGGGCCCCTTTACAATGAGCAGTTCTTC. This translates into CASSVGGEGPLYNEQFF.

The rearrangement uses TRBV7-8 and TRBJ2-1, with 7 bases matching TRBD1. This CDR3 region has 16 residues. Germline values: CDR1 SGHVS, CDR2 FQNEAQ. Trimming removed 5 bases from V and 1 base from J; junction bases left unmatched: 8. The chain's CDR3 is CASSPRRDSSYNEQFF. In nucleotides, the CDR3 is TGTGCCAGCAGCCCCCGAAGGGACAGTTCCTACAATGAGCAGTTCTTC.

This clonotype has just one count. The rearrangement joins TRBV7-9 to TRBJ1-1, with D possibly TRBD1 on 6 matching bases. CDR1 and CDR2 from the germline V gene are SEHNR and FQNEAQ (reference sequence). Trimming left V 5 bases short and J 4 bases short, with 11 bases between. The CDR3 loop spans 13 amino acids. The CDR3 DNA follows: TGTGCCAGCAGCCCGGGGGCCTCCACTGAAGCTTTCTTT. Translating it yields CASSPGASTEAFF.